This TCR beta chain came from a study of T-cell reconstitution after alpha-beta-depleted transplantation in children. Study-level points and caveats: By about two months after transplant, alpha-beta T cells reportedly arose from several hundred graft clones that had expanded.

This clonotype was counted between two and nine times. Its antigen is unknown. Unique molecular identifiers were incorporated when the TCRbeta library was constructed. TCRdb independently ran MiXCR on the PCR reads; one entry per CDR3 protein. In the table there are 780,000 or so distinct CDR3 sequences, approximately 15% of which are singletons. Germline V gene data show CDR1 as SQVTM and CDR2 as ANQGSEA. The CDR3 covers 15 residues. V lost 3 bases, J lost 1 base, and 16 bases lay in between. This clonotype was obtained from a male patient younger than 18 who had a stem cell transplant for acute lymphoblastic leukemia, so the T cells may come from the graft donor. The chain joins TRBV29-1 to TRBJ2-7, with D possibly being TRBD1 or TRBD2 (6 bases each). The sample in question was PBMCs, mostly from graft donor cells, obtained 360 days after TCRalphabeta/CD19-depleted stem cell transplant. DNA for the CDR3: TGCAGCGTTGACGGAGGCGGGACACATTCCTACGAGCAGTACTTC. Its protein product is CSVDGGGTHSYEQYF.